This T cell receptor beta chain was recovered during a study of blood T cell repertoires in COVID-19. There are 17 residues in the CDR3. V shed 5 bases, J shed 1 base, and the junction held 6 bases outside the gene matches. The germline CDR1 and CDR2 sequences are GTSNPN and SVGIG (reference sequence). Assay used: immunoSEQ multiplex PCR; TCRdb lists only in-frame clones, some missing. The repertoire has fewer than 25,000 clones, about nine tenths of them found once; the top ten carry 25%. The chain combines TRBV30 with TRBJ2-2, with 14 bases matching TRBD2. This clonotype was obtained from a human donor with active COVID-19. The donor label of this sample is uncertain. Sequenced input: peripheral blood. CDR3 in DNA: TGTGCCTGGGCGGGACTAGCGGGGGCCCTGAACACCGGGGAGCTGTTTTTT. It yields the protein CAWAGLAGALNTGELFF.